Detailed here is one T cell receptor beta chain. Unmatched junction bases numbered 16, after V lost 5 bases and J lost 3 bases. Germline CDR1 reads SGHRS; CDR2 reads YFSETQ. The CDR3 consists of 18 residues. The sample comes from a study of cytomegalovirus exposure and HLA in healthy donors. In the PCR, 60 Vbeta and 13 Jbeta primers were used. Sequenced by immunoSEQ multiplex PCR; TCRdb stores in-frame clones only, minus some. There are tens of thousands of clones in the sample; around 10% occur only once, and over 20% lies in the top ten. All the people who gave samples were healthy bone marrow donors.

The source is a man in his fifties or sixties in good health and CMV-seropositive. The gene calls are TRBV5-1 and TRBJ2-3, with TRBD2 matching 9 bases. The sequenced sample was PBMCs. CDR3 amino acids: CASRGEAGGFYGTDTQYF. In DNA form, the CDR3 reads TGCGCCAGCAGAGGAGAAGCGGGAGGTTTTTATGGAACAGATACGCAGTATTTT.